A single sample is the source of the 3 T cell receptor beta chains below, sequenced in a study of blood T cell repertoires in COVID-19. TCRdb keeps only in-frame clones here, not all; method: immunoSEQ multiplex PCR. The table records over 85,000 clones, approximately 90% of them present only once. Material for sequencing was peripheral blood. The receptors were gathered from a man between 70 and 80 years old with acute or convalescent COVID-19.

This CDR3 reads CASSEGTGVRNIQYF. As DNA, the CDR3 is TGTGCCAGCAGTGAAGGTACAGGGGTCAGAAACATTCAGTACTTC. V and J are TRBV21-1 and TRBJ2-4; the D segment call TRBD1 is taken from the table without a DNA check. TRBV21-1 is recorded as a pseudogene. This CDR3 has 15 amino acids.

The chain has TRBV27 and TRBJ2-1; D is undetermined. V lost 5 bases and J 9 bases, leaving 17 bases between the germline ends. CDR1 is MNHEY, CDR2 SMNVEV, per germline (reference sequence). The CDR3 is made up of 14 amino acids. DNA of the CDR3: TGTGCCAGCAGTCCTGGGCCCTTATCCGGTGAGCAGTTCTTC. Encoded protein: CASSPGPLSGEQFF.

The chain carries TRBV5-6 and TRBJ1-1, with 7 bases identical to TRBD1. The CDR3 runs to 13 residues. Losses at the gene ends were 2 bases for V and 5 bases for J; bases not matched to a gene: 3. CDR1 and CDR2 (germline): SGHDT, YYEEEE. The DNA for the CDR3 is TGTGCCAGCAGCTTTATACAGGGGACTGAAGCTTTCTTT. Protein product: CASSFIQGTEAFF.